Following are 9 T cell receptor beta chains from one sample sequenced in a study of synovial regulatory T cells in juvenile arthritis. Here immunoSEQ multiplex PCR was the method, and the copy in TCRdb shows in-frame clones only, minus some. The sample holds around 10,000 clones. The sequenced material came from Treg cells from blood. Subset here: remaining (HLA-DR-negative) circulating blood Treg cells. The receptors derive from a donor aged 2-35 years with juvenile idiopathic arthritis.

The CDR3 region is CATKTGEMNTEAFF. The chain employs TRBV6-5 and TRBJ1-1; without DNA, the TCRdb call of TRBD1 cannot be checked. Germline V CDR1 and CDR2: MNHEY, SVGAGI. This CDR3 is 14 amino acids long. No DNA sequence is on record.

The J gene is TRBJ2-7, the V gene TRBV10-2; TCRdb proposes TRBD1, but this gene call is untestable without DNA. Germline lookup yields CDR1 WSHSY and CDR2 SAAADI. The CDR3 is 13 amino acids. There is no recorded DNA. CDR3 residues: CASSAGGSYEQYF.

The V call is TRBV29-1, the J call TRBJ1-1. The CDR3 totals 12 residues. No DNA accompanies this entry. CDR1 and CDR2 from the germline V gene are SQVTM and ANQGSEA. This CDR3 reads CSVAWGNTEAFF.

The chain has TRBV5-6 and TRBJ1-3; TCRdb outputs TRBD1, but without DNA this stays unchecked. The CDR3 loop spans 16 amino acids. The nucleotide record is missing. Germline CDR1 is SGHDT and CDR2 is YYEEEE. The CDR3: CASSSTGLNSGNTIYF.

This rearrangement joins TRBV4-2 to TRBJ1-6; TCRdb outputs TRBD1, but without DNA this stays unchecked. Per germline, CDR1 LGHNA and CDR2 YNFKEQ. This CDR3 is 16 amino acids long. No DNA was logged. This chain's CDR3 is CASSPMHRGNNSPLHF.

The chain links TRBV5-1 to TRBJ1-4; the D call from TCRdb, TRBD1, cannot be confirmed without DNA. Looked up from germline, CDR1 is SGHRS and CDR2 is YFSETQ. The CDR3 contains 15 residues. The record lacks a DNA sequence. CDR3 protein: CASSRTTATNEKLFF.

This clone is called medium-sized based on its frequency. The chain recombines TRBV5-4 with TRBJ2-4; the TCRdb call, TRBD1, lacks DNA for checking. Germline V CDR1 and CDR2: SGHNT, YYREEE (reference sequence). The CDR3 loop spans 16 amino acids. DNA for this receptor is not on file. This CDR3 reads CASSSYARTGEYIQYF.

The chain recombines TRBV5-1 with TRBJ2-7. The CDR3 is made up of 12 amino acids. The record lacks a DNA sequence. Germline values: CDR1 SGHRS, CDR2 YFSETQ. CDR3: CASSLDGYEQYF. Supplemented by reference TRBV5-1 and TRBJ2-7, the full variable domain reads KAGVTQTPRYLIKTRGQQVTLSCSPISGHRSVSWYQQTPGQGLQFLFEYFSETQRNKGNFPGRFSGRQFSNSRSEMNVSTLELGDSALYLCASSLDGYEQYFGPGTRLTVT.

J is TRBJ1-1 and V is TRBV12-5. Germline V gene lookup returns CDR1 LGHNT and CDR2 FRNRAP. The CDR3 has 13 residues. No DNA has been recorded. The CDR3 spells CASGLRLNTEAFF.